These T cell receptor beta chains were read from a single sample in a study of T cells after posttransplantation cyclophosphamide. Assay used: immunoSEQ multiplex PCR; TCRdb lists only in-frame clones, some missing. The repertoire yields 5,500 to 7,500 clones, none seen only once; the top ten contain under 65%. This sample comprised PBMCs, obtained after allogeneic stem cell transplant with posttransplant cyclophosphamide. The source of these receptors is a male patient aged 50 to 60 who received an allogeneic stem cell transplant from an unrelated donor, was CMV-positive, and had acute GVHD only. The graft donor may account for some of the T cells. Each CDR3 is given without its conserved first and last residue.

J	V	CDR3
TRBJ2-4	TRBV5-1	ASSLGGSSGNIQY
TRBJ2-7	TRBV28	ASSFWTGGTYEQY
TRBJ1-2	TRBV14	ASSLQGPLSGYT
TRBJ1-5	TRBV28	ASSSGQLNQPQH
TRBJ1-1	TRBV5-1	ASSPTGTAMNTEAF
TRBJ2-2	TRBV11-2	ASSSGQQGASNTGELF
TRBJ2-3	TRBV27	ASSPSPSTDTQY
TRBJ2-1	TRBV5-6	ASSFGGRLVYNEQF
TRBJ1-5	TRBV7-2	ASSLRAGTGNSEPQH
TRBJ2-7	TRBV7-8	ASSSGTSTYEQY
TRBJ1-1	TRBV30	ALQGARPAF
TRBJ2-1	TRBV7-2	ASSSGLAGVYEQF
TRBJ2-2	TRBV5-1	ASSALPREVSTGELF
TRBJ1-2	TRBV29-1	SVLSGGAKGYT
TRBJ2-3	TRBV10-3	AIGEQGTDTQY
TRBJ2-1	TRBV15	ATSRGPASGGDNEQF
TRBJ2-7	TRBV5-1	ASSTAERDLRYEQY
TRBJ2-1	TRBV4-2	ASSEDDPGLAGEGGEQF
TRBJ1-5	TRBV2	ASSKPGQKNQPQH
TRBJ2-3	TRBV7-9	ASIDGAGGLTDTQY
TRBJ1-2	TRBV4-1	ASSHVTGTGNGYGYT
TRBJ1-2	TRBV5-1	ASSDRDRDSYT
TRBJ2-5	TRBV4-2	ASSLLAERQETQY
TRBJ2-7	TRBV2	ASSEWGSQQY
TRBJ1-4	TRBV6-5	ASSYVGQNEKLF
TRBJ2-1	TRBV7-2	ASNTRGSYNEQF
TRBJ2-7	TRBV5-6	ASSSLYSGHYEQY
TRBJ1-1	TRBV2	ASSEAREAF
TRBJ2-1	TRBV2	ASRASGRPGNEQF
TRBJ1-2	TRBV7-9	ASARQGHGYT
NA	TRBV5-4	ASSTRLAGPISYEQY
TRBJ1-1	TRBV5-4	ASSRGDTEAF
TRBJ2-1	TRBV19	ASSTWQGSHNEQF
TRBJ2-1	TRBV5-4	ASSLALAGGRRDNEQF
TRBJ2-5	TRBV5-6	ASSSGTGSRETQY
TRBJ2-7	TRBV5-4	ASSFPGQGGNEQY
TRBJ1-5	TRBV28	ASRRGGNNQPQH
TRBJ1-3	TRBV4-1	ASSQFGQGRNSGNTIY
TRBJ2-5	TRBV7-2	ASTFSGRSGETQY
TRBJ2-3	TRBV27	ASSLFSAATTDTQY
TRBJ2-3	TRBV6-5	ASRPGGGTDTQY
TRBJ1-2	TRBV5-8	ASSSAAGRKNYGYT
TRBJ2-5	TRBV11-2	ASSLGGTTQETQY
TRBJ2-1	TRBV28	ASSSLLAGGINEQF
TRBJ1-1	TRBV30	AWMSLGRETEAF
TRBJ2-3	TRBV7-5	ASSPQASTDTQY
TRBJ1-1	TRBV5-6	ASSFDGGGYTEAF
TRBJ2-4	TRBV5-5	ASSPEASGRGAVAKNIQY
TRBJ2-7	TRBV5-6	ASSRGGESPYEQY
TRBJ2-5	TRBV5-1	ASSATSGGSQETQY